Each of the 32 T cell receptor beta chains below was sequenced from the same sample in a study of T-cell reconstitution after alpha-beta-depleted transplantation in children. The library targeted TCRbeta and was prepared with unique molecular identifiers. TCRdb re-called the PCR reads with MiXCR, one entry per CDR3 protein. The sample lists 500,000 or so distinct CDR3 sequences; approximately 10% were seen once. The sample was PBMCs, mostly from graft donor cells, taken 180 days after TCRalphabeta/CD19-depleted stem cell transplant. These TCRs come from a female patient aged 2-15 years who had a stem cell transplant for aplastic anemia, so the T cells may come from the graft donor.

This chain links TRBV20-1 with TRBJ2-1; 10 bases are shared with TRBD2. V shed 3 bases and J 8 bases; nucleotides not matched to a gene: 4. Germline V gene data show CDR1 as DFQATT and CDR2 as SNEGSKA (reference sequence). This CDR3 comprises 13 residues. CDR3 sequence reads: CSASSGRDHEQFF. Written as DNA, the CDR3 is TGCAGTGCTAGCAGCGGGAGGGACCATGAGCAGTTCTTC.

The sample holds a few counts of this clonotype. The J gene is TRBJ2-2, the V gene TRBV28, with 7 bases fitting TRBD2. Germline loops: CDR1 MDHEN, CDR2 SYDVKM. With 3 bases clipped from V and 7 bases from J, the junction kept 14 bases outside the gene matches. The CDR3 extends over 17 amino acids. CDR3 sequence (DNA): TGTGCCAGCAGTTTCGAGGGAGGGCCTCCTCGTGTCGGGGAGCTGTTTTTT. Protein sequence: CASSFEGGPPRVGELFF.

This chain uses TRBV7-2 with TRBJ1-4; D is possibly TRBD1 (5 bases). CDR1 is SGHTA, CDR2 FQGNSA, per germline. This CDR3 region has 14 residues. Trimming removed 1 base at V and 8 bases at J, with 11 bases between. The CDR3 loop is CASSLELRAEKLFF. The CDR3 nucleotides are TGTGCCAGCAGCTTAGAACTCAGGGCGGAAAAACTGTTTTTT.

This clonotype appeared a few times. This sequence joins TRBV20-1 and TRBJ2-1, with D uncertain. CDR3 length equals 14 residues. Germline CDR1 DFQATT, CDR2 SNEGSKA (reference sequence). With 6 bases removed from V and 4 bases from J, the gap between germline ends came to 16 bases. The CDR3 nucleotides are TGCAGTGCCCGCCGGGTTCCTGCGTACAATGAGCAGTTCTTC. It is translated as CSARRVPAYNEQFF.

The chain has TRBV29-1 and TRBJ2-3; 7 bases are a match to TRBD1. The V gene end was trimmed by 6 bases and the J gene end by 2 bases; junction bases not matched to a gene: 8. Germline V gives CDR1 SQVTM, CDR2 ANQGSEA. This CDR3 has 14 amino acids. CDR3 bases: TGCAGCGTCAAGGGACAGTCCCTCACAGATACGCAGTATTTT. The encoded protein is CSVKGQSLTDTQYF.

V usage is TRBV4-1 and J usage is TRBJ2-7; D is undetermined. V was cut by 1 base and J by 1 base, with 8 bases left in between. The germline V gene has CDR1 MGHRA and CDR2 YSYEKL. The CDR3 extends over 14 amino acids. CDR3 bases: TGCGCCAGCAGCCAAGTACCTTCATCCTACGAGCAGTACGTC. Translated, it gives CASSQVPSSYEQYV.

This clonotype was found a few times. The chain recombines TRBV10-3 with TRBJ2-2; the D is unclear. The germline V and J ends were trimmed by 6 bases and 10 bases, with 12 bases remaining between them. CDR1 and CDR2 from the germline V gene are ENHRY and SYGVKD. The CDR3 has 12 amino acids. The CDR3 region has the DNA TGTGCCATCAGCCCGCCAAAGGAGGAGCTGTTTTTT. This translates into CAISPPKEELFF.

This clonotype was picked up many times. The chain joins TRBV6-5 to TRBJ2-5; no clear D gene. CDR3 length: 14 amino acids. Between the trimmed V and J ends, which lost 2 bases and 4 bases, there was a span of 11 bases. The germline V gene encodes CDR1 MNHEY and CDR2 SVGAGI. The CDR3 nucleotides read TGTGCCAGCAGTTACGACCGGGTCCGAGAGACCCAGTACTTC. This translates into CASSYDRVRETQYF.

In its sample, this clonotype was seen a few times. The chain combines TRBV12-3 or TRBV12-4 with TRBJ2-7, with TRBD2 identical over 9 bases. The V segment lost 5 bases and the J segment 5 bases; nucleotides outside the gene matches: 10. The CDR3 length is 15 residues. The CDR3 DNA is TGTGCCAGCAGTCTCGGATCTAGCGGGAACAACGAGCAGTACTTC. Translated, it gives CASSLGSSGNNEQYF.

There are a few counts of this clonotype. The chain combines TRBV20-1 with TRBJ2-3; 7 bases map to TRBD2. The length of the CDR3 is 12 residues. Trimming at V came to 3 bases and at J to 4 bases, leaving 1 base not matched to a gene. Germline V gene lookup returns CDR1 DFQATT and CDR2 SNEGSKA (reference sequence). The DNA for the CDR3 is TGCAGTGCTAGCGGGAGGCCAGATACGCAGTATTTT. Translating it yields CSASGRPDTQYF.

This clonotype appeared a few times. As DNA, the CDR3 is TGTGCCAGCAGCTCAGGACTGGTCCAGTACTTC. Its protein product is CASSSGLVQYF. This rearrangement joins TRBV7-2 to TRBJ2-5; possibly TRBD2 for D (5 bases). The CDR3 loop spans 11 amino acids. The V end lost 4 bases, the J end lost 10 bases, and 10 bases lay between the germline ends. CDR1 and CDR2 (germline): SGHTA, FQGNSA. Supplemented by reference TRBV7-2 and TRBJ2-5, the full variable domain reads GAGVSQSPSNKVTEKGKDVELRCDPISGHTALYWYRQSLGQGLEFLIYFQGNSAPDKSGLPSDRFSAERTGGSVSTLTIQRTQQEDSAVYLCASSSGLVQYFGPGTRLLVL.

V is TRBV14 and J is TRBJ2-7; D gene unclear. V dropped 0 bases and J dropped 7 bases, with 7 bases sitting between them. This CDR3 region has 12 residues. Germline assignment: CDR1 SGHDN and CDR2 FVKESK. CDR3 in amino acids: CASSQDLREQYF. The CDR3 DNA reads TGTGCCAGCAGCCAAGATTTGCGGGAGCAGTACTTC. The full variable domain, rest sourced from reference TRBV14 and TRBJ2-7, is EAGVTQFPSHSVIEKGQTVTLRCDPISGHDNLYWYRRVMGKEIKFLLHFVKESKQDESGMPNNRFLAERTGGTYSTLKVQPAELEDSGVYFCASSQDLREQYFGPGTRLTVT.

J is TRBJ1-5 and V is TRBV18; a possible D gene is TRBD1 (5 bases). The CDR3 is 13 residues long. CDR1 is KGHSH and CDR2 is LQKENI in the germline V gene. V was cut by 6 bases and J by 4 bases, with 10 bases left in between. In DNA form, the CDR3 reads TGTGCCAGCTCGACAGTGCGGAATCAGCCCCAGCATTTT. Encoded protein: CASSTVRNQPQHF. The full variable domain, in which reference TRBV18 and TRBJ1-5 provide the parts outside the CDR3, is NAGVMQNPRHLVRRRGQEARLRCSPMKGHSHVYWYRQLPEEGLKFMVYLQKENIIDESGMPKERFSAEFPKEGPSILRIQQVVRGDSAAYFCASSTVRNQPQHFGDGTRLSIL.

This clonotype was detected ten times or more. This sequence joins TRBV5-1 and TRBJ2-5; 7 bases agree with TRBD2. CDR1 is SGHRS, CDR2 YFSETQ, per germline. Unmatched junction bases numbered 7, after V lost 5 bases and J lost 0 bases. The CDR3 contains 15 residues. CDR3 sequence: CASRRQLADQETQYF. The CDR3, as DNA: TGCGCCAGCAGAAGGCAGCTAGCGGACCAAGAGACCCAGTACTTC.

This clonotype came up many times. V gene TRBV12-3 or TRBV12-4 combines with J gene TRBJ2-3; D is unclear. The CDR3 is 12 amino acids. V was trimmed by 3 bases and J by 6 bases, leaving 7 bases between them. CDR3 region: CASSFGRDTQYF. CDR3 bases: TGTGCCAGCAGTTTTGGACGGGATACGCAGTATTTT.

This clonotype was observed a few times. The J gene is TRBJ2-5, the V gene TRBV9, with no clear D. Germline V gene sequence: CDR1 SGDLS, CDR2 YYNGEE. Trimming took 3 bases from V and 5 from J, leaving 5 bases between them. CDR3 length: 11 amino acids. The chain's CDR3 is CASSDGETQYF. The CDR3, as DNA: TGTGCCAGCAGCGACGGGGAGACCCAGTACTTC.

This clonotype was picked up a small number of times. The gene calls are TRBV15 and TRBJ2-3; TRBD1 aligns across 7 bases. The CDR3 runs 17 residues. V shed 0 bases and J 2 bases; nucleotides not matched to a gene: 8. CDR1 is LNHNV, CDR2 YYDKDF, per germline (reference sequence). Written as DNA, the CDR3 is TGTGCCACCAGCAGAGATGGGCCGGGACAGCTCACAGATACGCAGTATTTT. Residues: CATSRDGPGQLTDTQYF.

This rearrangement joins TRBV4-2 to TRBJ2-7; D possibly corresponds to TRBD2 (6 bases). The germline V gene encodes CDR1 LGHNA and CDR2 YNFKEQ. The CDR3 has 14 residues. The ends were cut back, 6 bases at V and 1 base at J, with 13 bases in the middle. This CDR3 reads CASRAVGTSYEQYF. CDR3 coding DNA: TGTGCCAGCAGGGCCGTCGGGACTTCCTACGAGCAGTACTTC.

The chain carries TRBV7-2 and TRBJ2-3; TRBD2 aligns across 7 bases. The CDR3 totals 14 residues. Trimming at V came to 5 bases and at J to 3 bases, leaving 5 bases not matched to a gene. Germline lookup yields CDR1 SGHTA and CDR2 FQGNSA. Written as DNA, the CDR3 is TGTGCCAGCAGCACACGGACTAGAACAGATACGCAGTATTTT. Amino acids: CASSTRTRTDTQYF.

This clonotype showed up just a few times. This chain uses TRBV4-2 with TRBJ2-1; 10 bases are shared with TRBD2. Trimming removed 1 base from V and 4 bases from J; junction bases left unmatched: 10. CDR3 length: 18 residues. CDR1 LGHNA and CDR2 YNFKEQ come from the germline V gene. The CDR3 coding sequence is TGTGCCAGCAGCCAAGTTAAAAGAAGCGGGAGGGAATACAATGAGCAGTTCTTC. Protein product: CASSQVKRSGREYNEQFF.

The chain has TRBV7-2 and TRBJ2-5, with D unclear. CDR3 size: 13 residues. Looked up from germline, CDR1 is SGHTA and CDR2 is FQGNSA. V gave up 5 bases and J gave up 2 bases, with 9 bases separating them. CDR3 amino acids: CASSVTSQETQYF. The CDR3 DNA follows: TGTGCCAGCAGCGTGACTTCACAAGAGACCCAGTACTTC.

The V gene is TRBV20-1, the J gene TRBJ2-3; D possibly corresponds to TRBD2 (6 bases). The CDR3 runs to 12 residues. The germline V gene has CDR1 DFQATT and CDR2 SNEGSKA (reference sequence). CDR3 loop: CKQAGYTDTQYF. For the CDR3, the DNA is TGCAAGCAAGCGGGCTACACAGATACGCAGTATTTT.

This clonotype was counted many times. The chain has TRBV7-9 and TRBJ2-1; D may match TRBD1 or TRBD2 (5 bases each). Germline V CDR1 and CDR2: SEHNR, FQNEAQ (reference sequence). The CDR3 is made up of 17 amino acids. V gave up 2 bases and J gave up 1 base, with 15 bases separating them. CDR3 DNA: TGTGCCAGCAGCTTATGGGGACCTAGTCGATCCTACAATGAGCAGTTCTTC. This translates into CASSLWGPSRSYNEQFF.

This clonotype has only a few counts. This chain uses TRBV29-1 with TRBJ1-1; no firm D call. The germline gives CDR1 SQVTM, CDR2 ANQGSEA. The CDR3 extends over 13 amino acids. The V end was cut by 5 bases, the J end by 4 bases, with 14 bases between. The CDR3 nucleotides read TGCAGCGTTCCCCCGGGGTCCGGCACTGAAGCTTTCTTT. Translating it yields CSVPPGSGTEAFF.

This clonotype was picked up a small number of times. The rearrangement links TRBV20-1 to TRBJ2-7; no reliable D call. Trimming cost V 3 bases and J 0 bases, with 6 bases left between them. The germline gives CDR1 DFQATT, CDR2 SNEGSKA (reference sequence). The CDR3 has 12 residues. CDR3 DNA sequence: TGCAGTGCTAGGAAGAGCTCCTACGAGCAGTACGTC. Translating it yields CSARKSSYEQYV.

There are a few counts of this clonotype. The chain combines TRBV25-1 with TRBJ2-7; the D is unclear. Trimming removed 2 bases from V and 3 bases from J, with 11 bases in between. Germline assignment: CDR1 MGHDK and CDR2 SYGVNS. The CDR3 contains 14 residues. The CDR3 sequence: CASSEKILGYEQYF. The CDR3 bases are TGTGCCAGCAGTGAAAAGATTTTAGGCTACGAGCAGTACTTC.

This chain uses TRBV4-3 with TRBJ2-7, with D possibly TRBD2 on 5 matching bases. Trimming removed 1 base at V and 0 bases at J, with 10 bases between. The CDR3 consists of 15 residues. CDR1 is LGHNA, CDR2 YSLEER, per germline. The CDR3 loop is CASSQGEHSSYEQYF. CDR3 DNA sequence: TGCGCCAGCAGCCAAGGGGAGCATAGCTCCTACGAGCAGTACTTC.

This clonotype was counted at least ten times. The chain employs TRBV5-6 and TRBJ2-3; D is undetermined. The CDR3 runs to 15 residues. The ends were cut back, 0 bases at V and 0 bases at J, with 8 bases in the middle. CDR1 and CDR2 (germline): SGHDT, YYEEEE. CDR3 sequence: CASSLGSVSTDTQYF. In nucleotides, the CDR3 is TGTGCCAGCAGCTTGGGATCGGTTAGCACAGATACGCAGTATTTT.

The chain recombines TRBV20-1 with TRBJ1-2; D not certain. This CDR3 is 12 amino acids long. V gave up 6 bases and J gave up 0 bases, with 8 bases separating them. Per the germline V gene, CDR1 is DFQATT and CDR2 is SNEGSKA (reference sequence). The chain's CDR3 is CSASPANYGYTF. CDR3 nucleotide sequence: TGCAGTGCCAGCCCAGCTAACTATGGCTACACCTTC.

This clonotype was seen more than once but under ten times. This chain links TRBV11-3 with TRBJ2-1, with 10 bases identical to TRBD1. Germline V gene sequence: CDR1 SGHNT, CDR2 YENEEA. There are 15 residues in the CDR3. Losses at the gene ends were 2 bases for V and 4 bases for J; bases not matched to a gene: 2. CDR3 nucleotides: TGTGCCAGCAGCTTATGGGACAGGGGATACAATGAGCAGTTCTTC. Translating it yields CASSLWDRGYNEQFF.

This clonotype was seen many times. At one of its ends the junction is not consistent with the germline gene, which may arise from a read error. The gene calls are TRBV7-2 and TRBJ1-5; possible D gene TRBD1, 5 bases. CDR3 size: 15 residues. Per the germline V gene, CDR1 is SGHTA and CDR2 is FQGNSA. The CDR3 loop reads CASSVSGTSTQPQHF. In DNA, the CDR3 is TGTGCCAGCAGCGTATCCGGGACGAGCACTCAGCCCCAGCATTTT.

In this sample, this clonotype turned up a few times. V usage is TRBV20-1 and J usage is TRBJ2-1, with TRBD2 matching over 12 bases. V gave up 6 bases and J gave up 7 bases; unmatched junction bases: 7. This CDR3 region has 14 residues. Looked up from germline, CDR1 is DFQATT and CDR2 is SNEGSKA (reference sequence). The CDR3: CSAQTSGSRNEQFF. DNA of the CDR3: TGCAGTGCGCAGACTAGCGGGAGTAGAAATGAGCAGTTCTTC.